The 10 T cell receptor beta chains presented below share a single source sample, sequenced in a study of blood T cell repertoires in COVID-19. Measured with immunoSEQ multiplex PCR; TCRdb has only the in-frame clones, and not every one. This table holds over 100,000 clones, roughly 86% found once. The sequenced sample was peripheral blood. The receptors derive from a man aged 40-55 years with acute or convalescent COVID-19.

The rearrangement links TRBV29-1 to TRBJ2-3; 8 bases align to TRBD2. Trimming removed 6 bases from V and 1 base from J; junction bases left unmatched: 3. The CDR3 totals 13 residues. Per the germline V gene, CDR1 is SQVTM and CDR2 is ANQGSEA. CDR3 bases: TGCAGCGTCCCGACTAGCGGCACAGATACGCAGTATTTT. Translating gives CSVPTSGTDTQYF.

The chain combines TRBV9 with TRBJ1-3, with D hard to call. This CDR3 spans 16 amino acids. CDR1 is SGDLS and CDR2 is YYNGEE in the germline V gene. V was shortened by 4 bases and J by 3 bases, with 17 bases between the two germline ends. The CDR3 nucleotides are TGTGCCAGCAGCACACGTACGTCGCCAGGTGGAAACACCATATATTTT. This codes for CASSTRTSPGGNTIYF.

This clone was detected once. CDR3 in DNA: TGCAGTGCTAGTCCCTCACCCTTAACTAGCGGGAGTTTTGGCCAAGAGACCCAGTACTTC. It is translated as CSASPSPLTSGSFGQETQYF. The chain carries TRBV20-1 and TRBJ2-5; TRBD2 aligns across 11 bases. V trimming: 3 bases; J trimming: 1 base; junction bases outside the gene matches: 19. Germline CDR1 is DFQATT and CDR2 is SNEGSKA (reference sequence). The CDR3 has 20 residues.

This chain connects TRBV15 to TRBJ1-2, with a possible D match to TRBD1 (5 bases). The CDR3 consists of 15 residues. The germline gives CDR1 LNHNV, CDR2 YYDKDF (reference sequence). V was cut by 9 bases and J by 0 bases, with 17 bases left in between. The CDR3: CATGLRLGPNYGYTF. In nucleotides, the CDR3 is TGTGCCACGGGACTCCGTCTAGGGCCTAACTATGGCTACACCTTC.

The J gene is TRBJ2-7, the V gene TRBV2; the match to TRBD1 covers 11 bases. V gave up 8 bases and J gave up 5 bases; unmatched junction bases: 8. This CDR3 is 14 amino acids long. From germline, CDR1 is SNHLY and CDR2 FYNNEI. Here the CDR3 reads CASGWDRGTHEQYF. The CDR3 DNA sequence: TGTGCCAGCGGGTGGGACAGGGGGACCCACGAGCAGTACTTC. Variable domain in full (rest from reference TRBV2 and TRBJ2-7): EPEVTQTPSHQVTQMGQEVILRCVPISNHLYFYWYRQILGQKVEFLVSFYNNEISEKSEIFDDQFSVERPDGSNFTLKIRSTKLEDSAMYFCASGWDRGTHEQYFGPGTRLTVT.

The chain recombines TRBV7-2 with TRBJ1-2; tentatively, D is TRBD1 (6 bases). Germline CDR1 and CDR2: SGHTA and FQGNSA. Deletions cut 1 base from V and 4 bases from J, with 13 bases between. The CDR3 consists of 15 residues. CDR3 in amino acids: CASSLGTGWGYGYTF. The CDR3 DNA reads TGTGCCAGCAGCTTAGGAACAGGGTGGGGCTATGGCTACACCTTC. The full variable domain, its missing parts supplied by reference TRBV7-2 and TRBJ1-2, is GAGVSQSPSNKVTEKGKDVELRCDPISGHTALYWYRQSLGQGLEFLIYFQGNSAPDKSGLPSDRFSAERTGGSVSTLTIQRTQQEDSAVYLCASSLGTGWGYGYTFGSGTRLTVV.

The chain joins TRBV30 to TRBJ1-4; 7 nucleotides match TRBD1. The CDR3 length is 14 residues. The germline V gene has CDR1 GTSNPN and CDR2 SVGIG (reference sequence). Trimming removed 1 base from V and 4 bases from J; junction bases left unmatched: 3. Here the CDR3 DNA reads TGTGCCTGGAGTGGGGACAGCTTTAATGAAAAACTGTTTTTT. It encodes CAWSGDSFNEKLFF.

This clone has a single count. The chain links TRBV5-5 to TRBJ2-5, with 7 bases identical to TRBD2. V lost 0 bases, J lost 5 bases, and 4 bases stayed unmatched. The CDR3 is 14 residues long. From germline, CDR1 is SGHKS and CDR2 YYEKEE (reference sequence). In DNA form, the CDR3 reads TGTGCCAGCAGCTTGGGTGGACTAGTGGAGACCCAGTACTTC. This encodes CASSLGGLVETQYF. Full variable domain (rest looked up from reference TRBV5-5 and TRBJ2-5): DAGVTQSPTHLIKTRGQQVTLRCSPISGHKSVSWYQQVLGQGPQFIFQYYEKEERGRGNFPDRFSARQFPNYSSELNVNALLLGDSALYLCASSLGGLVETQYFGPGTRLLVL.

The chain combines TRBV11-2 with TRBJ2-7, with 7 bases aligning to TRBD2. The CDR3 is 18 residues long. V shed 5 bases and J 3 bases; nucleotides not matched to a gene: 19. The germline gives CDR1 SGHAT, CDR2 FQNNGV. The CDR3 region is CASSPLNRGGGVGYEQYF. As DNA, the CDR3 is TGTGCCAGCAGCCCGCTTAATCGGGGCGGGGGAGTAGGCTACGAGCAGTACTTC.

The chain employs TRBV6-2 or TRBV6-3 and TRBJ1-6; TRBD1 might be the D (6 bases). The ends were cut back, 2 bases at V and 5 bases at J, with 10 bases in the middle. Germline CDR1 and CDR2: MNHEY and SVGEGT. The CDR3 is 15 amino acids. The CDR3 DNA reads TGTGCCAGCAGTTACCGGGCAGGGGATAATTCACCCCTCCACTTT. Protein sequence: CASSYRAGDNSPLHF.